This T cell receptor (beta chain) appears in the sequencing data of a study of T-cell reconstitution after alpha-beta-depleted transplantation in children. The library targeted TCRbeta and was prepared with unique molecular identifiers. In TCRdb, the PCR reads were re-called with MiXCR into one record per CDR3 protein. The sample includes fewer than 550,000 distinct CDR3 sequences, about a tenth of them seen just once. This sequence originates from a human donor who donated a stem cell graft to a child with acute myeloid leukemia. The sample consisted of PBMCs from the stem cell graft donor, taken from the stem cell graft.

The CDR3 DNA reads TGCAGCGTTGATATGGGCTCCTACGAGCAGTACTTC. Translated, it gives CSVDMGSYEQYF. The V and J genes are TRBV29-1 and TRBJ2-7; no clear D gene. The ends were cut back, 3 bases at V and 0 bases at J, with 6 bases in the middle. Germline V gene lookup returns CDR1 SQVTM and CDR2 ANQGSEA. CDR3 length equals 12 residues.